Listed below are T cell receptor beta chains from one sample, sequenced in a study of T cell clonotyping in hematopoietic cell transplantation. The assay was immunoSEQ multiplex PCR, and TCRdb's table has in-frame clones only and misses some. Here the sample spans some 16,000 clones, 93% being singletons. The input for sequencing was peripheral blood mononuclear cells, taken before stem cell transplant. The receptors derive from a man in his late teens or twenties with biphenotypic leukemia. Some clones in this sample may be carry-over from other donors' samples. The CDR3 runs from the conserved cysteine through the conserved F or W. The order of the fields is clone size, D gene, V gene, J gene, CDR3 protein, CDR3 DNA. The D gene is left open where the match is weak. Clone size is stated in some rows and not others, as once, few, many or a class when expanded.

abundance: .; d_gene: TRBD2; v_gene: TRBV10-3; j_gene: TRBJ2-7; CDR3aa: CATKDGREGLSYEQYF; CDR3nt: TGTGCCACCAAGGACGGACGGGAGGGGCTTTCCTACGAGCAGTACTTC
abundance: .; d_gene: .; v_gene: TRBV7-8; j_gene: TRBJ1-6; CDR3aa: CASSDRQNSPLHF; CDR3nt: TGTGCCAGCAGCGATAGACAAAATTCACCCCTCCACTTT
abundance: .; d_gene: .; v_gene: TRBV30; j_gene: TRBJ1-4; CDR3aa: CAWRGQGSKTNEKLFF; CDR3nt: TGTGCCTGGAGAGGGCAGGGATCTAAGACTAATGAAAAACTGTTTTTT
abundance: .; d_gene: .; v_gene: TRBV25-1; j_gene: TRBJ1-4; CDR3aa: CASSYTDLREKLFF; CDR3nt: TGTGCCAGCTCCTACACAGACCTTCGTGAAAAACTGTTTTTT
abundance: .; d_gene: .; v_gene: TRBV7-9; j_gene: TRBJ2-3; CDR3aa: CASSLSSGRTDTQYF; CDR3nt: TGTGCCAGCAGCTTAAGTTCCGGCCGCACAGATACGCAGTATTTT
abundance: .; d_gene: .; v_gene: TRBV29-1; j_gene: TRBJ2-7; CDR3aa: CSVTGMHSSYEQYF; CDR3nt: TGCAGCGTCACAGGGATGCATAGCTCCTACGAGCAGTACTTC
abundance: .; d_gene: .; v_gene: TRBV11-2; j_gene: TRBJ1-2; CDR3aa: CASSLSPGLGYTF; CDR3nt: TGTGCCAGCAGCTTAAGTCCAGGGCTCGGCTACACCTTC
abundance: .; d_gene: .; v_gene: TRBV4-3; j_gene: TRBJ2-7; CDR3aa: CASSQVRRGYEQYF; CDR3nt: TGCGCCAGCAGCCAAGTTAGACGGGGCTACGAGCAGTACTTC
abundance: once; d_gene: .; v_gene: TRBV12-5; j_gene: TRBJ2-2; CDR3aa: CASGLADTGELFF; CDR3nt: TGTGCTAGTGGTTTGGCGGACACCGGGGAGCTGTTTTTT
abundance: .; d_gene: .; v_gene: TRBV4-3; j_gene: TRBJ2-7; CDR3aa: CASSQGARSVGEQYF; CDR3nt: TGCGCCAGCAGCCAAGGTGCACGGTCGGTGGGAGAGCAGTACTTC
abundance: .; d_gene: .; v_gene: TRBV29-1; j_gene: TRBJ2-7; CDR3aa: CSVDVQGFPYEQYF; CDR3nt: TGCAGCGTTGATGTCCAGGGTTTCCCCTACGAGCAGTACTTC
abundance: once; d_gene: TRBD2; v_gene: TRBV6-6; j_gene: TRBJ2-1; CDR3aa: CASIPRLAGGNEQFF; CDR3nt: TGTGCCAGCATTCCTCGACTAGCGGGGGGTAATGAGCAGTTCTTC
abundance: .; d_gene: .; v_gene: TRBV6-1; j_gene: TRBJ2-3; CDR3aa: CASRAVVVTQYF; CDR3nt: TGTGCCAGCAGAGCTGTGGTCGTGACGCAGTATTTT
abundance: .; d_gene: TRBD2; v_gene: TRBV4-1; j_gene: TRBJ2-5; CDR3aa: CACPSEDRCGSQETQYF; CDR3nt: TGCGCCTGCCCCTCAGAAGATAGGTGCGGGAGTCAAGAGACCCAGTACTTC
abundance: .; d_gene: TRBD1; v_gene: TRBV7-2; j_gene: TRBJ2-7; CDR3aa: CASSKRTGVDEQYF; CDR3nt: TGTGCCAGCAGCAAAAGGACAGGGGTTGACGAGCAGTACTTC
abundance: .; d_gene: .; v_gene: TRBV19; j_gene: TRBJ2-7; CDR3aa: CASSEEGGASSYEQYF; CDR3nt: TGTGCCAGTAGCGAGGAGGGGGGGGCTAGCTCCTACGAGCAGTACTTC
abundance: .; d_gene: .; v_gene: TRBV7-2; j_gene: TRBJ2-5; CDR3aa: CASSLKGSQETQYF; CDR3nt: TGTGCCAGCAGCTTAAAGGGTAGCCAAGAGACCCAGTACTTC